This T cell receptor (beta chain) is from a study of shared clonotypes between healthy human individuals. Regarding the study as a whole: Memory subsets generally showed lower estimated richness than naive subsets. The researchers took only blood, and tissue repertoires probably look different.

This clone has a single count. Its antigen is not identified. Execution of the assay was at deep level. Profiling relied on immunoSEQ multiplex PCR, and the TCRdb table lists in-frame clones only, not all of them. The repertoire has 2,500,000 or so clones, around 94% of them found once; the top ten carry 0.14%. Germline CDR1 and CDR2: LNHDA and SQIVND (reference sequence). V lost 7 bases, J lost 0 bases, and 12 bases lay in between. This CDR3 spans 15 amino acids. This chain links TRBV19 with TRBJ2-2; D is possibly TRBD2 (6 bases). This sequence was found in a man in his late teens or twenties in good health. The specimen sequenced was naive CD4+ T cells sorted from blood. As to subset: CD45RA+ positively selected. As DNA, the CDR3 is TGTGCCAGTACTCCGGGACTCACGAACACCGGGGAGCTGTTTTTT. It translates to CASTPGLTNTGELFF.